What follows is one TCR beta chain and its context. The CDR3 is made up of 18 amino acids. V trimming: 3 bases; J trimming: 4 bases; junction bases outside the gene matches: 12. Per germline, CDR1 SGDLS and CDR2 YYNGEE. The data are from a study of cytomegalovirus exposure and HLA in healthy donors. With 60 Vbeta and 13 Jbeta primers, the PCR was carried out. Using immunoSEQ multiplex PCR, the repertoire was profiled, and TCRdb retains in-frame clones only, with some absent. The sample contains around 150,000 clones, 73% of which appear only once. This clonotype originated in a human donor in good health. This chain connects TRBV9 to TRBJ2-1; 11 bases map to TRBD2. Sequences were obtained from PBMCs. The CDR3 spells CASSEPLTGTSGYNEQFF. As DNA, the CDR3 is TGTGCCAGCAGCGAGCCGCTGACCGGGACTAGCGGTTACAATGAGCAGTTCTTC. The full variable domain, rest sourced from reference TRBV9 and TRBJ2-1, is DSGVTQTPKHLITATGQRVTLRCSPRSGDLSVYWYQQSLDQGLQFLIQYYNGEERAKGNILERFSAQQFPDLHSELNLSSLELGDSALYFCASSEPLTGTSGYNEQFFGPGTRLTVL.